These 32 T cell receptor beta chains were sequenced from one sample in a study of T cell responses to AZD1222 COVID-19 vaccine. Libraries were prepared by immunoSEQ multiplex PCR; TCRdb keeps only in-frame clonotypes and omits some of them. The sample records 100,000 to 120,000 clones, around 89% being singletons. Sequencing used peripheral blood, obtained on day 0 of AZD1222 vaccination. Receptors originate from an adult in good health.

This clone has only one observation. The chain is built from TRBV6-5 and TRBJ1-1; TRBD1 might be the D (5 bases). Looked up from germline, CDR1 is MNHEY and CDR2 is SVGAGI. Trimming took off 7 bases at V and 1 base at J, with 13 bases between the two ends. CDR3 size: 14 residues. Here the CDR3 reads CASNRPGGNTEAFF. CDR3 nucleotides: TGTGCCAGCAACCGACCTGGGGGGAACACTGAAGCTTTCTTT.

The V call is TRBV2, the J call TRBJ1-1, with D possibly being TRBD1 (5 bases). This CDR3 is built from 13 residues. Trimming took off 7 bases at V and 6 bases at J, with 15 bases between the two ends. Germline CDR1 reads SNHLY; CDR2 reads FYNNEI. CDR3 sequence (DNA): TGTGCCAGCAATCGGGACCTGGGGGCTGAAGCTTTCTTT. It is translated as CASNRDLGAEAFF. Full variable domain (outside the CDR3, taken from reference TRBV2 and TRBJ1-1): EPEVTQTPSHQVTQMGQEVILRCVPISNHLYFYWYRQILGQKVEFLVSFYNNEISEKSEIFDDQFSVERPDGSNFTLKIRSTKLEDSAMYFCASNRDLGAEAFFGQGTRLTVV.

The CDR3 region is CAWRGTAVGNTIYF. The CDR3, as DNA: TGTGCCTGGAGGGGGACAGCGGTCGGAAACACCATATATTTT. The chain uses TRBV30 and TRBJ1-3, with 7 bases that match TRBD1. The germline V gene has CDR1 GTSNPN and CDR2 SVGIG (reference sequence). The length of the CDR3 is 14 residues. The J segment lost 4 bases and the V segment lost 3 bases, leaving 6 bases of the junction unmatched.

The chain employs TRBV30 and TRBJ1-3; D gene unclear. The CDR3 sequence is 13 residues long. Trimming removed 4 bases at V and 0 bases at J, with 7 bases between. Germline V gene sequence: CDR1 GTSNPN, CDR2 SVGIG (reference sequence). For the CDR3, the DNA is TGTGCCTGGAAGGTGTACTCTGGAAACACCATATATTTT. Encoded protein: CAWKVYSGNTIYF.

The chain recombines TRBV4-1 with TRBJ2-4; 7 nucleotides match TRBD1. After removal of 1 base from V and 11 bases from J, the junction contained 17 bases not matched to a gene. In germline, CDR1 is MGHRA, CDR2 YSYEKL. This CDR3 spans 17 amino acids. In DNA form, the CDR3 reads TGCGCCAGCAGCCAAGTCTACCCCGGACAGGCCTTTAGCCTTCAGTACTTC. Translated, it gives CASSQVYPGQAFSLQYF.

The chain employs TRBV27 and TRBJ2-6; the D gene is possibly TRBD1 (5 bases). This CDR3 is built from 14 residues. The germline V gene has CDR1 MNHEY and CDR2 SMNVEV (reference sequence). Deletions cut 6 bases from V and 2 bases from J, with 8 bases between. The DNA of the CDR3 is TGTGCCAGCAGGGACACCGCTGGGGCCAACGTCCTGACTTTC. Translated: CASRDTAGANVLTF.

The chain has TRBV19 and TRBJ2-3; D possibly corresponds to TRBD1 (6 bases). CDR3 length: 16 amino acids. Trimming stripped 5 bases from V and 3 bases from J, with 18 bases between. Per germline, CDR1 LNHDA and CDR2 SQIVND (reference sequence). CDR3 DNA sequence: TGTGCCAGTAGTGTTCTCCCACAGGGAGAAACAGATACGCAGTATTTT. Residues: CASSVLPQGETDTQYF.

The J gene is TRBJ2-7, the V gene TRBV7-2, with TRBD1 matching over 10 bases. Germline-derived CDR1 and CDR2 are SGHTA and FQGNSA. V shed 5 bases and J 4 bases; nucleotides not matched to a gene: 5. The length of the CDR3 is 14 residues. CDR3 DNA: TGTGCCAGCAGCCTGACAGGGGGCCAATACGAGCAGTACTTC. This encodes CASSLTGGQYEQYF.

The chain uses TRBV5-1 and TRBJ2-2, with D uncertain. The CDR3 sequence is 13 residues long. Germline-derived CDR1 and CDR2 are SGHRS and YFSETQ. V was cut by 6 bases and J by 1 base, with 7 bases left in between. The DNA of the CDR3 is TGCGCCAGCATTCCAGGGAACACCGGGGAGCTGTTTTTT. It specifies CASIPGNTGELFF.

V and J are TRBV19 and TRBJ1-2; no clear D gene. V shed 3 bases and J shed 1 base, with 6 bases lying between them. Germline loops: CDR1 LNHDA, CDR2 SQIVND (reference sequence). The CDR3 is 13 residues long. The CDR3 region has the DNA TGTGCCAGTAGTATCGGCGGTAACTATGGCTACACCTTC. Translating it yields CASSIGGNYGYTF. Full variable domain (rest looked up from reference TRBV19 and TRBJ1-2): DGGITQSPKYLFRKEGQNVTLSCEQNLNHDAMYWYRQDPGQGLRLIYYSQIVNDFQKGDIAEGYSVSREKKESFPLTVTSAQKNPTAFYLCASSIGGNYGYTFGSGTRLTVV.

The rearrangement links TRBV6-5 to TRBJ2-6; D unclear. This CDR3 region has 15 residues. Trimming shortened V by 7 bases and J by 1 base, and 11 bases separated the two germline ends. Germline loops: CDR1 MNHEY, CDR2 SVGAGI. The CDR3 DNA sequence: TGTGCCAGCACCGCCGGATCTTCTGGGGCCAACGTCCTGACTTTC. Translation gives CASTAGSSGANVLTF.

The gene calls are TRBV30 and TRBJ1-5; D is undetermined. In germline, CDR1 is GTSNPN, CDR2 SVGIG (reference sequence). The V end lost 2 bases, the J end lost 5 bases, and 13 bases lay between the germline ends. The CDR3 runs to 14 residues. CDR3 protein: CAWSNSQSDQPQHF. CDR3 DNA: TGTGCCTGGAGTAATTCACAGTCCGATCAGCCCCAGCATTTT.

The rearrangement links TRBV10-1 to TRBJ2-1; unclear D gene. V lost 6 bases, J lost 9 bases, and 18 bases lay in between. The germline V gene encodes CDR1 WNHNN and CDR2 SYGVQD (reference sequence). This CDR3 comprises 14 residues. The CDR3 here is CASSDFNGHREQFF. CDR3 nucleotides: TGCGCCAGCAGCGATTTTAATGGCCACCGTGAGCAGTTCTTC.

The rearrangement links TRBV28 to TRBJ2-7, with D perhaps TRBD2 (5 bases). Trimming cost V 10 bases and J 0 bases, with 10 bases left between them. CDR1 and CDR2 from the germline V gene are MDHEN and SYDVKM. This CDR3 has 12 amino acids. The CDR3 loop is CATAGNSYEQYF. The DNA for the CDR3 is TGTGCCACCGCCGGGAACTCCTACGAGCAGTACTTC.

In nucleotides, the CDR3 is TGTGCCAGCAGCGCCGAACAGGGGGCCCATAGCAATCAGCCCCAGCATTTT. Its protein product is CASSAEQGAHSNQPQHF. The genes are TRBV7-8 and TRBJ1-5; 9 nucleotides align to TRBD1. The trim removed 5 bases at V and 0 bases at J, leaving 8 bases unmatched. This CDR3 spans 17 amino acids. The germline CDR1 and CDR2 sequences are SGHVS and FQNEAQ.

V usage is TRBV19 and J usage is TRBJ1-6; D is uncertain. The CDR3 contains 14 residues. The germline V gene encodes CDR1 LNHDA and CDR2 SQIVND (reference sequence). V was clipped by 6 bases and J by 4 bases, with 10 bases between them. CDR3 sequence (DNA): TGTGCCAGTAGAGAACAGATTTATAATTCACCCCTCCACTTT. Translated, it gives CASREQIYNSPLHF.

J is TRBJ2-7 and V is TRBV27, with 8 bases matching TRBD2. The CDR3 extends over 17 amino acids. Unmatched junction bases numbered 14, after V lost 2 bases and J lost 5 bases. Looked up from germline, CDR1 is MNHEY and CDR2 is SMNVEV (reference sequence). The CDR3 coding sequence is TGTGCCAGCAGTTTACGTCTAGCGGGCTCCCTCCCTAACGAGCAGTACTTC. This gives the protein CASSLRLAGSLPNEQYF.

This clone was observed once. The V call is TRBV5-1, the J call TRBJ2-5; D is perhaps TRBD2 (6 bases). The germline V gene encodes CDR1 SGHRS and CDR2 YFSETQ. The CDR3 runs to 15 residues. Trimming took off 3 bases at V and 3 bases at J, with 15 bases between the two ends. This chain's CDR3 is CASSWVGRNEETQYF. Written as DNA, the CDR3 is TGCGCCAGCAGCTGGGTCGGGAGAAACGAAGAGACCCAGTACTTC.

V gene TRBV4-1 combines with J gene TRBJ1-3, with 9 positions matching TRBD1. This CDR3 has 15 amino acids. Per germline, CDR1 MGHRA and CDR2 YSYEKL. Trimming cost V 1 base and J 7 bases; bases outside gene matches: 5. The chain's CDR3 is CASSQVGQGSNTIYF. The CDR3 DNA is TGCGCCAGCAGCCAAGTTGGACAGGGGAGCAACACCATATATTTT.

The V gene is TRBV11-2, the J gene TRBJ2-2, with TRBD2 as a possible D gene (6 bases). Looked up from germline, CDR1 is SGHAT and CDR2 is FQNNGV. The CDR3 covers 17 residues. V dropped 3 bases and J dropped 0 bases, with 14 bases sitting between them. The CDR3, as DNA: TGTGCCAGCAGCTTTTACGGGGGTCTTCCGAACACCGGGGAGCTGTTTTTT. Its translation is CASSFYGGLPNTGELFF.

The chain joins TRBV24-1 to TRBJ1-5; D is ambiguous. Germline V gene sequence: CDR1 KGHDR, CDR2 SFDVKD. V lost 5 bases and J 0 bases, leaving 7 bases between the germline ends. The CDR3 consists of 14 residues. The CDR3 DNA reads TGTGCCACCAGTGCCCCAAGTAGCAATCAGCCCCAGCATTTT. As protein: CATSAPSSNQPQHF.

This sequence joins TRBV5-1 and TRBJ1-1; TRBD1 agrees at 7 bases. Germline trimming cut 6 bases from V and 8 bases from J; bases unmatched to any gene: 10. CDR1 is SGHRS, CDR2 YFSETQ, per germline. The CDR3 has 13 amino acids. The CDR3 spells CASTGQAGGEAFF. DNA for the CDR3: TGCGCCAGCACCGGACAGGCGGGGGGCGAAGCTTTCTTT.

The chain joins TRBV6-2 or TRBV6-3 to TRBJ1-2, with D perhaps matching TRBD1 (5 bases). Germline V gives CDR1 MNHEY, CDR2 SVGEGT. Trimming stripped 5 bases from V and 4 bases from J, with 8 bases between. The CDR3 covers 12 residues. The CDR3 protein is CASSPGLYGYTF. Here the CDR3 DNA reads TGTGCCAGCAGTCCAGGGCTCTATGGCTACACCTTC.

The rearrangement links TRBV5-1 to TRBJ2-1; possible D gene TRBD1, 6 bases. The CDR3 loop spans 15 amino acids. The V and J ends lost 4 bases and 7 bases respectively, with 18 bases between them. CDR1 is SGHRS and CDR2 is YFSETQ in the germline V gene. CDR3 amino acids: CASSTDGQFLNEQFF. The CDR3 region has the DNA TGCGCCAGCAGCACAGACGGACAGTTTCTGAATGAGCAGTTCTTC.

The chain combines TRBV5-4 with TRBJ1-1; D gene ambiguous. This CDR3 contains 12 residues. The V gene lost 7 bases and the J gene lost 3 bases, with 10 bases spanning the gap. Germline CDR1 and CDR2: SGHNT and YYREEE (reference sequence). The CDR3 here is CASAFGDTEAFF. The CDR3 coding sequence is TGTGCCAGCGCCTTCGGGGACACTGAAGCTTTCTTT.

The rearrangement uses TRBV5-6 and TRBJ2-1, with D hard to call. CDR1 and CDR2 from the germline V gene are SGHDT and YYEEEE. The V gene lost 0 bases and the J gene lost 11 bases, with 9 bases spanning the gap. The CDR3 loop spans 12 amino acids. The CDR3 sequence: CASSLVTRQQFF. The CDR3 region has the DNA TGTGCCAGCAGCTTGGTGACGCGCCAGCAGTTCTTC. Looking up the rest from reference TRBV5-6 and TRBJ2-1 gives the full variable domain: DAGVTQSPTHLIKTRGQQVTLRCSPKSGHDTVSWYQQALGQGPQFIFQYYEEEERQRGNFPDRFSGHQFPNYSSELNVNALLLGDSALYLCASSLVTRQQFFGPGTRLTVL.

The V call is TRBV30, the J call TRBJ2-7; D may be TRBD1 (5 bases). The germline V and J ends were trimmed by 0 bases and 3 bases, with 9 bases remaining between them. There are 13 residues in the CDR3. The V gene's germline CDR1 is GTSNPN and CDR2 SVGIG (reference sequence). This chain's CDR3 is CAWSVDSYYEQYF. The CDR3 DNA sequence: TGTGCCTGGAGTGTTGACAGTTACTACGAGCAGTACTTC.

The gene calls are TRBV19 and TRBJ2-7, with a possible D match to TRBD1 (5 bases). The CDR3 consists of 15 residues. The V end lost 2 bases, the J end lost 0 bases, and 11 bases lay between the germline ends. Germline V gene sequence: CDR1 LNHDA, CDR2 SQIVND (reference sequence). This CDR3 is CASSIQTVSSYEQYF. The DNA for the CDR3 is TGTGCCAGTAGTATACAGACAGTAAGCTCCTACGAGCAGTACTTC.

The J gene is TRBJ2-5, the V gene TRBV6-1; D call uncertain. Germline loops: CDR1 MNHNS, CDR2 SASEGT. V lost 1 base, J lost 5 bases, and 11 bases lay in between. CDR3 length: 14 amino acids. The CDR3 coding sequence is TGTGCCAGCAGTGAAGTCGGCGGTCGGGAGACCCAGTACTTC. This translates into CASSEVGGRETQYF.

CDR3 nucleotide sequence: TGTGCCAGCCAGGTAGGGACTAGCGGGAGGTCCTACGAGCAGTACTTC. Its translation: CASQVGTSGRSYEQYF. J is TRBJ2-7 and V is TRBV2; 15 bases are a match to TRBD2. The germline V gene has CDR1 SNHLY and CDR2 FYNNEI. The CDR3 consists of 16 residues. The junction had 6 bases not matched to a gene; V was cut back by 8 bases and J by 1 base.

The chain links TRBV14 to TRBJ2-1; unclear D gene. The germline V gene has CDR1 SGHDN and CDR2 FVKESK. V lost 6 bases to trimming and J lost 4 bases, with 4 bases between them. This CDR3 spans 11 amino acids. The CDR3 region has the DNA TGTGCCAGCAGACGTTACAATGAGCAGTTCTTC. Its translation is CASRRYNEQFF. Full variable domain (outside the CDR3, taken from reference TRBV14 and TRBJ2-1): EAGVTQFPSHSVIEKGQTVTLRCDPISGHDNLYWYRRVMGKEIKFLLHFVKESKQDESGMPNNRFLAERTGGTYSTLKVQPAELEDSGVYFCASRRYNEQFFGPGTRLTVL.

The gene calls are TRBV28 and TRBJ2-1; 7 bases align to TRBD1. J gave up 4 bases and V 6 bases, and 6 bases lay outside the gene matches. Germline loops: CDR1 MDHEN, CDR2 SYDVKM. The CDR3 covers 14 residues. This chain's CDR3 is CASSRDSPYNEQFF. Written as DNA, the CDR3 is TGTGCCAGCAGCCGGGACAGCCCTTACAATGAGCAGTTCTTC.